These T cell receptor beta chains were read from a single sample in a study of identical twins. Each CDR3 protein is one row after TCRdb ran MiXCR on the 5' RACE reads. The sample has nearly 900,000 distinct CDR3 sequences, over 9% seen once. The sample was also linked to a second study, of yellow fever vaccine responses in identical twins.

The sequenced sample was PBMCs. These TCRs come from a woman younger than 30 in good health. The conserved cysteine and the conserved F or W are not part of the CDR3 here. A D gene is named only where the DNA matches it firmly.

TRBJ2-7	TRBV5-1	TRBD1	ASSPGQGHEQY
TRBJ2-7	TRBV6-1	TRBD1	ASNPGTGGSEQY
TRBJ2-3	TRBV5-8	-	ASSSSRDLLSDTQY
TRBJ1-5	TRBV15	TRBD1	ATSRDQTGANQPQH
TRBJ1-5	TRBV28	-	ASKVDLSNQPQH
TRBJ1-1	TRBV5-1	-	ASSVIDMNTEAF
TRBJ2-2	TRBV19	-	ASSMVGRELF
TRBJ2-3	TRBV5-1	-	ASSRGTITVDTQY
TRBJ2-1	TRBV29-1	-	SVGNRGEGSYNEQF
TRBJ2-7	TRBV12-3/TRBV12-4	-	ASSPLVGPYEQY
TRBJ2-1	TRBV27	-	ASRGWSSYNEQF
TRBJ1-1	TRBV5-1	-	ASSLMTTLTAEAF
TRBJ2-7	TRBV20-1	TRBD2	SAQREDPYEQY
TRBJ2-5	TRBV6-5	-	ASRYSVQETQY
TRBJ1-1	TRBV20-1	-	SARGIGNTEAF
TRBJ2-7	TRBV12-3/TRBV12-4	-	ASRLDTSYEQY
TRBJ2-3	TRBV6-1	TRBD1	ASSTGTAGTDTQY
TRBJ1-1	TRBV28	-	ASSLDGPNTEAF
TRBJ1-4	TRBV12-3/TRBV12-4	TRBD1	ASSRGQGARKLF
TRBJ1-2	TRBV7-2	-	ASSKTGGEGYGYT
TRBJ2-2	TRBV2	TRBD2	ASSYGTSGEYTGELF
TRBJ1-2	TRBV12-3/TRBV12-4	-	ASSFSGAGYGYT
TRBJ2-7	TRBV5-6	-	ASSRAQGSSYEQY
TRBJ2-5	TRBV6-2/TRBV6-3	-	ASSTRGGQETQY
TRBJ2-2	TRBV29-1	TRBD1	SVHRGSPGELF
TRBJ2-5	TRBV9	-	ASSANLAQETQY
TRBJ1-5	TRBV20-1	-	SAIFELNQPQH
TRBJ1-1	TRBV3-1	-	ASSHIQDTEAF
TRBJ1-1	TRBV3-1	-	ASSQLQVNTEAF
TRBJ2-7	TRBV12-3/TRBV12-4	-	ASLGNSYEQY
TRBJ1-3	TRBV6-1	TRBD1	ASSLGQGWNTIY
TRBJ2-3	TRBV10-3	-	AISEWQTDTQY
TRBJ2-7	TRBV6-2/TRBV6-3	TRBD2	ASSTLVLGLTYEQY
TRBJ1-1	TRBV6-1	-	ASRKDTVNTEAF
TRBJ2-5	TRBV3-1	-	ASSQAVGLKGQETQY
TRBJ2-1	TRBV15	-	ATSKIQTGRDEQF
TRBJ2-4	TRBV21-1	-	ASSQRGGGTKNIQY